A selection of T cell receptor beta chains follows, all from one sample in a study of blood T cell repertoires in COVID-19. Some clones are missing from TCRdb's copy, which holds only in-frame ones; the method was immunoSEQ multiplex PCR. The repertoire holds roughly 180,000 clones, around 90% seen once, with 2% to 2.5% in the top ten. The sample comprised PBMCs or T cells enriched from blood (not recorded which). The receptors come from a woman in her twenties or thirties who had recovered from COVID-19. CDR3s include the opening cysteine and the closing phenylalanine or tryptophan. Fields, in order: clone size, D gene, V gene, J gene, CDR3 DNA, CDR3 protein. A D gene is named only where the DNA matches it firmly. The size of a clone is reported for some rows only, either as once, few or many, or as a class for expanded clones.

>few|-|TRBV5-1|TRBJ2-1
TGCGCCAGCAGCGCCACTGAGAGTTACAATGAGCAGTTCTTC
CASSATESYNEQFF
>-|-|TRBV23-1|TRBJ1-2
TGCGCCAGCAGTCAATGGCCTAACTATGGCTACACCTTC
CASSQWPNYGYTF
>-|TRBD2|TRBV7-9|TRBJ2-3
TGTGCCAGCAGCTCTAGCGGGGGACGGGATACGCAGTATTTT
CASSSSGGRDTQYF
>-|-|TRBV29-1|TRBJ1-4
TGCAGCGTTGCACGGAGTGCAACTAATGAAAAACTGTTTTTT
CSVARSATNEKLFF
>-|-|TRBV14|TRBJ2-2
TGTGCCAGCAGCCAAGATACTTTAACCGGGGAGCTGTTTTTT
CASSQDTLTGELFF
>few|-|TRBV5-6|TRBJ2-7
TGTGCCAGCAGCTTGCTCTCCTACGAGCAGTACTTC
CASSLLSYEQYF
>-|-|TRBV5-1|TRBJ1-3
TGCGCCAGCAGGGAGGGTGCCGGAAACACCATATATTTT
CASREGAGNTIYF
>-|TRBD1|TRBV27|TRBJ1-1
TGTGCCAGCAGACCCTTGGACAGGGAGGACACTGAAGCTTTCTTT
CASRPLDREDTEAFF
>few|-|TRBV4-2|TRBJ2-1
TGTGCCAGCAGCCAGAGAGCGGGACACGACAATGAGCAGTTCTTC
CASSQRAGHDNEQFF
>-|-|TRBV4-1|TRBJ1-1
TGCGCCAGCAGCCAAGTGGGGTTAGGGGGAGACACTGAAGCTTTCTTT
CASSQVGLGGDTEAFF
>-|TRBD2|TRBV4-1|TRBJ2-7
TGCGCCAGCAGCCAAGAAGGGCCCCGGCTAGCGGGAGTCGACGAGCAGTACTTC
CASSQEGPRLAGVDEQYF
>few|TRBD2|TRBV6-2/TRBV6-3|TRBJ2-7
TGTGCCAGCAGTAGGGTCGCGGGACTAGCGGGAGACAGCTCCTACGAGCAGTACTTC
CASSRVAGLAGDSSYEQYF
>few|TRBD1|TRBV5-6|TRBJ1-1
TGTGCCAGCAGCTCTAAGGGGTGGGACAGGGCCGAAGCTTTCTTT
CASSSKGWDRAEAFF
>once|-|TRBV5-4|TRBJ1-4
TGTGCCAGCAGCTTAGCTGGGGCCGCAACTAATGAAAAACTGTTTTTT
CASSLAGAATNEKLFF
>-|TRBD2|TRBV19|TRBJ2-1
TGTGCCAGTAGTATCTTTCGACTAGCGGGAGCGGAGTCCTACAATGAGCAGTTCTTC
CASSIFRLAGAESYNEQFF
>-|TRBD1|TRBV7-9|TRBJ1-1
TGTGCCAGCAGCCAGGGGGCAGGGAACACTGAAGCTTTCTTT
CASSQGAGNTEAFF
>-|-|TRBV19|TRBJ1-5
TGTGCCAGTAGTATAGCCCCATATCAGCCCCAGCATTTT
CASSIAPYQPQHF